This entry concerns a single TCR beta chain. CDR1 and CDR2 (germline): SNHLY, FYNNEI. The CDR3 is 14 amino acids. V was clipped by 0 bases and J by 3 bases, with 7 bases between them. This specimen belongs to a study of cytomegalovirus exposure and HLA in healthy donors. Primers: 60 Vbeta forward and 13 Jbeta reverse. Assay: immunoSEQ multiplex PCR; the TCRdb copy retains only in-frame clones and omits some. The sample yields over 70,000 clones, around two thirds seen once. V is TRBV2 and J is TRBJ2-3; D is unresolved. The sample taken for sequencing was PBMCs. This receptor was obtained from a human donor in good health. This chain's CDR3 is CASSEALRTDTQYF. The CDR3 DNA reads TGTGCCAGCAGTGAAGCGCTTAGAACAGATACGCAGTATTTT.